The sequence of this TCR beta chain was determined in a study of blood T cell repertoires in COVID-19. Background on the study: Samples came from the United States, Italy and Spain, spanning acute and convalescent COVID-19. From T cells, B-cell-depleted T cells, or PBMCs came the material, which was cDNA or gDNA.

Original processing notes: Estimation of nucleated cell counts relied on the amplification of reference gene primers. Using immunoSEQ multiplex PCR, the repertoire was profiled, and TCRdb retains in-frame clones only, with some absent. The V and J calls and clone size were taken over from that table, and D and trimming were inferred from the DNA. The repertoire holds roughly 140,000 clones, with 88% as singletons. V lost 3 bases and J lost 3, with 20 bases in between. This CDR3 region has 18 residues. CDR1 LNHDA and CDR2 SQIVND come from the germline V gene (reference sequence). The sequence was collected from a woman between 65 and 79 years old with acute or convalescent COVID-19. The chain employs TRBV19 and TRBJ2-2, with a possible D match to TRBD2 (6 bases). The specimen was peripheral blood. Here the CDR3 DNA reads TGTGCCAGTAGTATCGTCCCCGTCGGAGGGTCACACACCGGGGAGCTGTTTTTT. The encoded protein is CASSIVPVGGSHTGELFF.